The rows below give T cell receptor beta chains drawn from one sample of a study of radiotherapy plus CTLA-4 blockade in lung cancer. Only in-frame clones appear in the TCRdb table, and some are missing; sequencing was by immunoSEQ multiplex PCR. The table has roughly 53,000 clones, roughly 86% seen once. The specimen comprised peripheral blood, sampled from a patient treated with radiotherapy plus ipilimumab. These receptors were obtained from a human donor with non-small cell lung cancer whose response to radiotherapy plus ipilimumab could not be evaluated. Each CDR3 is given with its conserved first and last residue. The D gene is left open where the match is weak. Clone size is stated in some rows and not others, as once, few, many or a class when expanded.

abundance	v_gene	d_gene	j_gene	CDR3nt	CDR3aa
.	TRBV27	.	TRBJ2-2	TGTGCCAGCAGTTTATACCCGGCGAACACCGGGGAGCTGTTTTTT	CASSLYPANTGELFF
.	TRBV5-1	TRBD1	TRBJ2-4	TGCGCCAGCAGTAATCTGGGACAGGGGATAAACATTCAGTACTTC	CASSNLGQGINIQYF
.	TRBV30	.	TRBJ1-4	TGTGCCTGGAGCGCAGGGAATTGGGCTAATGAAAAACTGTTTTTT	CAWSAGNWANEKLFF
.	TRBV19	TRBD1	TRBJ1-1	TGTGCCAGTTCGAGGGGGCCGGACACTGAAGCTTTCTTT	CASSRGPDTEAFF
.	TRBV4-3	TRBD1	TRBJ2-7	TGCGCCAGCAGCGCAAGGACAGGTACCTACGAGCAGTACTTC	CASSARTGTYEQYF
.	TRBV28	.	TRBJ1-2	TGTGCCAGCAGTTTCTTACAACCCTCATATGGCTACACCTTC	CASSFLQPSYGYTF
.	TRBV7-2	TRBD1	TRBJ1-2	TGTGCCAGCAGCTCGGACAGGGCGAGTGGTGGCTACACCTTC	CASSSDRASGGYTF
once	TRBV28	.	TRBJ1-1	TGTGCCAGCAGTCCCCCCTTGACTGAAGCTTTCTTT	CASSPPLTEAFF
.	TRBV28	TRBD1	TRBJ1-5	TGTGCCAGCAGTGATGGGACAGGGACGGTCCAGCCCCAGCATTTT	CASSDGTGTVQPQHF
.	TRBV7-6	TRBD2	TRBJ2-7	TGTGCCAGCAGCTCCGGACTAGCGGGACCCTACGAGCAGTACTTC	CASSSGLAGPYEQYF
.	TRBV4-3	TRBD2	TRBJ2-3	TGCGCCAGCAGCCAGTCAGTAGCGGGATACACAGATACGCAGTATTTT	CASSQSVAGYTDTQYF
once	TRBV14	.	TRBJ2-7	TGTGCCAGCAGCCATCAGGGGCTCTCCTACGAGCAGTACTTC	CASSHQGLSYEQYF
once	TRBV5-1	TRBD1	TRBJ2-5	TGCGCCAGCAGCTTTACAGGGGCGCAAGAGACCCAGTACTTC	CASSFTGAQETQYF
.	TRBV11-2	TRBD1	TRBJ1-1	TGTGCCGGCAGCTTGGCACAGGGGCCGGAGACTGAAGCTTTCTTT	CAGSLAQGPETEAFF
.	TRBV5-1	TRBD2	TRBJ2-7	TGCGCCAGCAGCTTGGAGCCTAGCGGGTCCTTCTCCTACGAGCAGTACTTC	CASSLEPSGSFSYEQYF
.	TRBV29-1	TRBD1	TRBJ1-2	TGCAGCGTTGGTCAGGGGGTCTATGGCTACACCTTC	CSVGQGVYGYTF
few	TRBV19	TRBD2	TRBJ2-5	TGTGCCAGTAGTAAAAGGGGACTAGCGGGAGGGCGGGAGACCCAGTACTTC	CASSKRGLAGGRETQYF
.	TRBV11-2	TRBD2	TRBJ2-3	TGTGCCAGCAGCATGAATAGCGGGAGAACAGATACGCAGTATTTT	CASSMNSGRTDTQYF
.	TRBV5-1	.	TRBJ1-1	TGCGCCAGCAGCTTGGGGTCGGTGATTCCGAACACTGAAGCTTTCTTT	CASSLGSVIPNTEAFF
.	TRBV27	.	TRBJ2-3	TGTGCCAGCAGTCTCCTTATGCAGACAGATACGCAGTATTTT	CASSLLMQTDTQYF
.	TRBV5-4	TRBD1	TRBJ2-1	TGTGCCAGCAGCTGGGACAGGGAGGGCAATGAGCAGTTCTTC	CASSWDREGNEQFF
.	TRBV4-2	TRBD2	TRBJ2-1	TGTGCCAGCAGCCAATATAGCGGGACGCAGTACAATGAGCAGTTCTTC	CASSQYSGTQYNEQFF
.	TRBV9	TRBD2	TRBJ2-7	TGTGCCAGCAGCGTACAGGATGGACTAGCAGGACCCTCCTACGAGCAGTACTTC	CASSVQDGLAGPSYEQYF
.	TRBV7-2	.	TRBJ2-1	TGTGCCAGCAGCTTAGGGAGGGGGGGGTACAATGAGCAGTTCTTC	CASSLGRGGYNEQFF
.	TRBV7-6	.	TRBJ2-7	TGTGCCAGCACATCCCTGCAGGGGCCCTACGAGCAGTACTTC	CASTSLQGPYEQYF
.	TRBV29-1	TRBD1	TRBJ2-2	TGCAGCATCGACAGGGGCCTTACCGGGGAGCTGTTTTTT	CSIDRGLTGELFF
.	TRBV9	.	TRBJ2-7	TGTGCCAGCAGCGTAGCGGGAGCGTCGGCGGACGAGCAGTACTTC	CASSVAGASADEQYF
few	TRBV4-3	.	TRBJ1-1	TGCGCCAGCAGCCAATCCCAGGGGCTAAATGAAGCTTTCTTT	CASSQSQGLNEAFF
few	TRBV9	TRBD1	TRBJ2-7	TGTGCCAGCAGCGTAGAGGACAGGGGTACCTACGAGCAGTACTTC	CASSVEDRGTYEQYF
.	TRBV4-1	.	TRBJ2-7	TGCGCCAGCAGCCAAAGGGAAGGGGACACCCCAGGCATAGCCATGTATGGAGAGCAGTACTTC	CASSQREGDTPGIAMYGEQYF
.	TRBV7-6	TRBD1	TRBJ1-5	TGTGCCAGCAGCCTTAGGACAGGTTCTAATCAGCCCCAGCATTTT	CASSLRTGSNQPQHF
.	TRBV6-1	TRBD1	TRBJ1-4	TGTGCCAGCAGTGGGGCAGGGGGAACATATGAAAAACTGTTTTTT	CASSGAGGTYEKLFF
.	TRBV27	TRBD2	TRBJ2-7	TGTGCCAGCAGCCCGCTTGGGACTAGCGGCGAGCAGTACTTC	CASSPLGTSGEQYF
.	TRBV7-9	.	TRBJ2-1	TGTGCCAGCAGCCTCGGGGGAATCTACAATGAGCAGTTCTTC	CASSLGGIYNEQFF
.	TRBV7-9	.	TRBJ2-1	TGTGCCAGCAGCTATAAACCCCTCACATGGAGCTACAATGAGCAGTTCTTC	CASSYKPLTWSYNEQFF
.	TRBV28	TRBD2	TRBJ2-7	TGTGCCAGCAGTTTTAGCGGGACGGCCCACGAGCAGTACTTC	CASSFSGTAHEQYF
.	TRBV7-9	.	TRBJ2-7	TGTGCCAGCAGCTCTAGCAACGGTGTCTACGAGCAGTACTTC	CASSSSNGVYEQYF
.	TRBV6-6	TRBD1	TRBJ1-5	TGTGCCAGCAGTTACGGGGGACAGGGATGGCCCCAGCATTTT	CASSYGGQGWPQHF
.	TRBV18	.	TRBJ2-1	TGTGCCAGCTCGGAAGGACTCTCCAATGAGCAGTTCTTC	CASSEGLSNEQFF